Listed here are 8 T cell receptor beta chains from one sample, sequenced in a study of PD-1 blockade in classical Hodgkin lymphoma (dated by TCRdb to the early 2020s). The time point label, as the study defines it: cycle 1 day 1 (C1D1), immediately before nivolumab initiation. Every trial patient had relapsed after autologous stem cell transplantation, and cohorts A, B and C differed in prior brentuximab vedotin exposure. To prepare the library, the immunoSEQ multiplex PCR assay was applied. The clones in this table, taken by TCRdb from immuneACCESS, are in-frame only. Not every clone is retained; where verified, under half of the shortfall comes from an unresolved V gene, and the cause of the rest is unknown. The sample profile shows 45,000 or so clones; 73% of them were found once. Approximately 11% of the sample belongs to the ten largest clones. The sequenced sample was peripheral blood mononuclear cells (PBMCs), obtained at baseline. The receptors originated from a human donor with classical Hodgkin lymphoma.

The chain uses TRBV5-1 and TRBJ2-3; 7 positions match TRBD2. Germline assignment: CDR1 SGHRS and CDR2 YFSETQ. This CDR3 has 15 amino acids. The ends lost 3 bases at V and 2 bases at J; junction bases unmatched: 6. CDR3 nucleotides: TGCGCCAGCAGCTGGGGCGGGGGACCCACAGATACGCAGTATTTT. Protein sequence: CASSWGGGPTDTQYF.

V usage is TRBV28 and J usage is TRBJ1-2, with TRBD1 identical over 7 bases. This CDR3 comprises 13 residues. Trimming removed 5 bases from V and 4 bases from J; junction bases left unmatched: 4. From germline, CDR1 is MDHEN and CDR2 SYDVKM. The CDR3 coding sequence is TGTGCCAGCAGTCCGACAGGGACCTATGGCTACACCTTC. Translated: CASSPTGTYGYTF.

The chain uses TRBV5-5 and TRBJ2-2, with 11 bases identical to TRBD2. CDR1 and CDR2 (germline): SGHKS, YYEKEE (reference sequence). This CDR3 contains 19 residues. V gave up 0 bases and J gave up 6 bases; unmatched junction bases: 13. In nucleotides, the CDR3 is TGTGCCAGCAGCTTGGTCCCGCCTACTAGCGGGGGCCCGTCCGGGGAGCTGTTTTTT. Translation gives CASSLVPPTSGGPSGELFF.

The chain is built from TRBV7-2 and TRBJ1-2; D gene unclear. The CDR3 loop spans 15 amino acids. Germline V gene sequence: CDR1 SGHTA, CDR2 FQGNSA. With 1 base removed from V and 1 base from J, the gap between germline ends came to 10 bases. The CDR3 is CASSLEITYNYGYTF. The CDR3 region has the DNA TGTGCCAGCAGCTTAGAAATCACCTATAACTATGGCTACACCTTC.

The CDR3 is CASSPVGGDAYEQYF. CDR3 nucleotide sequence: TGTGCCAGCAGCCCAGTAGGGGGAGATGCCTACGAGCAGTACTTC. The chain uses TRBV11-1 and TRBJ2-7, with D possibly matching TRBD1 (6 bases). V was clipped by 5 bases and J by 2 bases, with 16 bases between them. Per the germline V gene, CDR1 is SGHAT and CDR2 is FQDESV (reference sequence). The CDR3 extends over 15 amino acids.

V gene TRBV27 combines with J gene TRBJ2-7, with 11 bases fitting TRBD2. V was clipped by 3 bases and J by 2 bases; unmatched bases: 9. The CDR3 contains 17 residues. Germline CDR1 and CDR2: MNHEY and SMNVEV (reference sequence). The CDR3, as DNA: TGTGCCAGCAGTTTGTCTAGCGGGAGGTCCGATACCTACGAGCAGTACTTC. This codes for CASSLSSGRSDTYEQYF.

This clone was detected a few times. This chain uses TRBV19 with TRBJ2-2, with a tentative D call TRBD2 (6 bases). Trimming stripped 1 base from V and 2 bases from J, with 11 bases between. Per germline, CDR1 LNHDA and CDR2 SQIVND (reference sequence). CDR3 length: 16 amino acids. CDR3 amino acids: CASSIVKDYNTGELFF. The DNA of the CDR3 is TGTGCCAGTAGTATAGTAAAGGACTATAACACCGGGGAGCTGTTTTTT. Drawing the rest from reference TRBV19 and TRBJ2-2, the complete variable domain is DGGITQSPKYLFRKEGQNVTLSCEQNLNHDAMYWYRQDPGQGLRLIYYSQIVNDFQKGDIAEGYSVSREKKESFPLTVTSAQKNPTAFYLCASSIVKDYNTGELFFGEGSRLTVL.

The V gene is TRBV6-6, the J gene TRBJ2-3; perhaps TRBD2 as D (6 bases). CDR1 is MNHNY, CDR2 SVGAGI, per germline (reference sequence). This CDR3 has 14 residues. The V end lost 6 bases, the J end lost 1 base, and 11 bases lay between the germline ends. CDR3 nucleotide sequence: TGTGCCAGCAGGCCGAGGGAGGGCACAGATACGCAGTATTTT. As protein: CASRPREGTDTQYF.